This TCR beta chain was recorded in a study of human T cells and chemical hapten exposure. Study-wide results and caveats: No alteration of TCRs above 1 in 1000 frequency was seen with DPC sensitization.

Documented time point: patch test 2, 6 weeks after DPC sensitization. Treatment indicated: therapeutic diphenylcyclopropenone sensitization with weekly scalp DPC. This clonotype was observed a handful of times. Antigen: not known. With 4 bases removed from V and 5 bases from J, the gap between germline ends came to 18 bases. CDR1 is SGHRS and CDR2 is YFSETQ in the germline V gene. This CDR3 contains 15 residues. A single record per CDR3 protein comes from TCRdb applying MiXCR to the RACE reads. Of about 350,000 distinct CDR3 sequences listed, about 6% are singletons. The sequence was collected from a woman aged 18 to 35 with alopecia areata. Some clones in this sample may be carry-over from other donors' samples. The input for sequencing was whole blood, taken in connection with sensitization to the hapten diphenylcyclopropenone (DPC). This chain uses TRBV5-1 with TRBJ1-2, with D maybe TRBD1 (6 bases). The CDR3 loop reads CASSLPGERIYGYTF. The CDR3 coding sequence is TGCGCCAGCAGCCTTCCAGGGGAACGGATTTATGGCTACACCTTC. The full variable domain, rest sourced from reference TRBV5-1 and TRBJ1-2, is KAGVTQTPRYLIKTRGQQVTLSCSPISGHRSVSWYQQTPGQGLQFLFEYFSETQRNKGNFPGRFSGRQFSNSRSEMNVSTLELGDSALYLCASSLPGERIYGYTFGSGTRLTVV.